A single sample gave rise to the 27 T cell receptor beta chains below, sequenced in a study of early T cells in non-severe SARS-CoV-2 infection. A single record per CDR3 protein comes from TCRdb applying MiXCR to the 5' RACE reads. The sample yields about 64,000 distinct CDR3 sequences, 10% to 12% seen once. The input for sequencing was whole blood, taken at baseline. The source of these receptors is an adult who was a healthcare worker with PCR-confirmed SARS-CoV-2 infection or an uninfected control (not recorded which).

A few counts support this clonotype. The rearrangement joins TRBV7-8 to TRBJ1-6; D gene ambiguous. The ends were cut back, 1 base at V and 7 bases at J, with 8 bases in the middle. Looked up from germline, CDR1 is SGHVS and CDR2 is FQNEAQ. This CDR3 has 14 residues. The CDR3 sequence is CASSLGTGNSPLHF. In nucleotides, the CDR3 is TGTGCCAGCAGCTTAGGGACGGGAAATTCACCCCTCCACTTT.

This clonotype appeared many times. The CDR3 DNA reads as TGTGCCAGCAAGGCTAGCGGGCGCAGAAAACTGTTTTTT. It yields the protein CASKASGRRKLFF. This sequence joins TRBV27 and TRBJ1-4, with D unresolved. Germline loops: CDR1 MNHEY, CDR2 SMNVEV (reference sequence). The germline V and J ends were trimmed by 7 bases and 10 bases, with 16 bases remaining between them. CDR3 length: 13 amino acids.

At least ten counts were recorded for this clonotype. Written as DNA, the CDR3 is TGTGCCAGCAGTCCCCGACAGGGTTCCCGCACAGATACGCAGTATTTT. Its protein is CASSPRQGSRTDTQYF. The chain uses TRBV12-3 or TRBV12-4 and TRBJ2-3; 7 nucleotides match TRBD1. The V gene end was trimmed by 5 bases and the J gene end by 1 base; junction bases not matched to a gene: 9. The CDR3 covers 16 residues.

The CDR3 region has the DNA TGTGCCAGCAGCGAGGGGACAGCCACTGAAGCTTTCTTT. Its protein is CASSEGTATEAFF. The chain has TRBV11-3 and TRBJ1-1, with TRBD1 matching 7 bases. Germline trimming cut 5 bases from V and 4 bases from J; bases unmatched to any gene: 4. The CDR3 is made up of 13 amino acids. Germline V lookup: CDR1 SGHNT, CDR2 YENEEA. The full variable domain, in which reference TRBV11-3 and TRBJ1-1 provide the parts outside the CDR3, is EAGVVQSPRYKIIEKKQPVAFWCNPISGHNTLYWYLQNLGQGPELLIRYENEEAVDDSQLPKDRFSAERLKGVDSTLKIQPAELGDSAVYLCASSEGTATEAFFGQGTRLTVV.

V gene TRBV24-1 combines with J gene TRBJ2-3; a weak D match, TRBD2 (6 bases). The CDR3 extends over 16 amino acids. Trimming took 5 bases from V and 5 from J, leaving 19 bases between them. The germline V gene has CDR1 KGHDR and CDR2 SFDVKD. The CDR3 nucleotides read TGTGCCACCAGTGGCCAGGGCGGGGATGCGAGAGATACGCAGTATTTT. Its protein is CATSGQGGDARDTQYF.

CDR3: CAISDRDRTYEQYF. Written as DNA, the CDR3 is TGTGCCATCAGTGACCGGGACAGAACCTACGAGCAGTACTTC. The chain links TRBV10-3 to TRBJ2-7; 7 nucleotides match TRBD1. CDR1 is ENHRY, CDR2 SYGVKD, per germline. The ends lost 3 bases at V and 2 bases at J; junction bases unmatched: 4. The CDR3 extends over 14 amino acids.

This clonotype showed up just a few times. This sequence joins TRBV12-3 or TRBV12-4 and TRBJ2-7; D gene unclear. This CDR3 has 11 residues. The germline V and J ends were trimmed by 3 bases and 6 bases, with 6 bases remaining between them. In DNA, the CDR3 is TGTGCCAGCAGTTTGGGTAGCGAGCAGTACTTC. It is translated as CASSLGSEQYF.

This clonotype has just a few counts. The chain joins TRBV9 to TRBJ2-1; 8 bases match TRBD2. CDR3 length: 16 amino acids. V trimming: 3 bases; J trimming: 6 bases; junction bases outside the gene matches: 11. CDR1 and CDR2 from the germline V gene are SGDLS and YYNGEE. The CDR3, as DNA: TGTGCCAGCAGCGGAATGAGGGGGACTAGGATCAATGAGCAGTTCTTC. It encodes CASSGMRGTRINEQFF.

CDR3 region: CATSRDLWGGKETQYF. The CDR3 DNA follows: TGTGCCACCAGCAGAGATTTGTGGGGGGGAAAAGAGACCCAGTACTTC. This rearrangement joins TRBV15 to TRBJ2-5, with 7 positions matching TRBD2. With V trimmed by 0 bases and J by 3 bases, 7 bases remained unmatched. From germline, CDR1 is LNHNV and CDR2 YYDKDF (reference sequence). The CDR3 consists of 16 residues.

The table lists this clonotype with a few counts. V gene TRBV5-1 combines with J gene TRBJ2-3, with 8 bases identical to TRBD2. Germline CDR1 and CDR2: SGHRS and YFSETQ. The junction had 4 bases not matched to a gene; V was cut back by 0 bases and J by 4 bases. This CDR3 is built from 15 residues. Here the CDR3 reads CASSLGTSKPDTQYF. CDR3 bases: TGCGCCAGCAGCTTGGGGACTAGCAAGCCAGATACGCAGTATTTT.

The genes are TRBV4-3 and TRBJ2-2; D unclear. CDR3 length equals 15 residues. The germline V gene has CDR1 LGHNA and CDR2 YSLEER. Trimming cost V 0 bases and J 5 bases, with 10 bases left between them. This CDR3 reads CASSQDLRATGELFF. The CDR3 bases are TGCGCCAGCAGCCAAGATTTGCGAGCGACCGGGGAGCTGTTTTTT.

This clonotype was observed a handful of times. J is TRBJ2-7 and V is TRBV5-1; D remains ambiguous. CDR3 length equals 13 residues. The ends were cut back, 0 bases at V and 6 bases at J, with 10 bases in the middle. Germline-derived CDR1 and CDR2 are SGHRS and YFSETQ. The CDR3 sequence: CASSLVPVFEQYF. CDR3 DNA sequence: TGCGCCAGCAGCTTGGTCCCTGTTTTCGAGCAGTACTTC. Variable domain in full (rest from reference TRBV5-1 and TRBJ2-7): KAGVTQTPRYLIKTRGQQVTLSCSPISGHRSVSWYQQTPGQGLQFLFEYFSETQRNKGNFPGRFSGRQFSNSRSEMNVSTLELGDSALYLCASSLVPVFEQYFGPGTRLTVT.

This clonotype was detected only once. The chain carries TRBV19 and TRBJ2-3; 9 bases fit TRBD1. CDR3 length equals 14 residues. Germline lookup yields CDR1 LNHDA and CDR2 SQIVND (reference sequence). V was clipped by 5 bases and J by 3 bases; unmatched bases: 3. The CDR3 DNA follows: TGTGCCAGTAGTGGGACAGGGATGACAGATACGCAGTATTTT. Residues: CASSGTGMTDTQYF.

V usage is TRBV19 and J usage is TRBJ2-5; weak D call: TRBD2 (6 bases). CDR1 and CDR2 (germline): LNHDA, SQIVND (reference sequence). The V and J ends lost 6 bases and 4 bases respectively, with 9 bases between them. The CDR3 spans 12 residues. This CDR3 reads CASRAGGETQYF. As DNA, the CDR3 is TGTGCCAGTAGAGCCGGGGGAGAGACCCAGTACTTC.

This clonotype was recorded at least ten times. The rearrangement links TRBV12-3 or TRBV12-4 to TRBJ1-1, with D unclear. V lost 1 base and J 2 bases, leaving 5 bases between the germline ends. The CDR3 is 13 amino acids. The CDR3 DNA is TGTGCCAGCAGTTTAGGGGCCAACACTGAAGCTTTCTTT. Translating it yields CASSLGANTEAFF.

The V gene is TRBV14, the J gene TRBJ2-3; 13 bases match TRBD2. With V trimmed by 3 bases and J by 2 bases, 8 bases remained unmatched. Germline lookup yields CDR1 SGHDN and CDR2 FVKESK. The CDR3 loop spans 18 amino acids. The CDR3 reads CASSHTPGLAGYTDTQYF. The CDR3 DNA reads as TGTGCCAGCAGCCATACTCCGGGACTAGCGGGGTACACAGATACGCAGTATTTT.

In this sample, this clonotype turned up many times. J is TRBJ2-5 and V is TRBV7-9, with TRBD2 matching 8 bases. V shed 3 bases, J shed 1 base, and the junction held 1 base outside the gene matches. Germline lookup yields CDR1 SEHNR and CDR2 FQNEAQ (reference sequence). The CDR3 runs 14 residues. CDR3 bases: TGTGCCAGCAGCTTTGGACTAGCCCAAGAGACCCAGTACTTC. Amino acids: CASSFGLAQETQYF.

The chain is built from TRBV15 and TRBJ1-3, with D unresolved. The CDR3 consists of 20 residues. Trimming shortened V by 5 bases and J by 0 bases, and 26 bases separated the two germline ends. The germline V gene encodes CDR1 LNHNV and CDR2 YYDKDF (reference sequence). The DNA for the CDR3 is TGTGCCACCAGCCAAGCCCAAGGACGGATATGGATTCACTCTGGAAACACCATATATTTT. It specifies CATSQAQGRIWIHSGNTIYF.

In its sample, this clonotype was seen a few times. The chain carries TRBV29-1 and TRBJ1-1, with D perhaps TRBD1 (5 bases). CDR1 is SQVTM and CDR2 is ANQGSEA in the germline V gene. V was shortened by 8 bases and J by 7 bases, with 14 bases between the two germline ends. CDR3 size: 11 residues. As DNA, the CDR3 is TGCAGCATCACTCGGGGCGGTGAAGCTTTCTTT. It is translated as CSITRGGEAFF.

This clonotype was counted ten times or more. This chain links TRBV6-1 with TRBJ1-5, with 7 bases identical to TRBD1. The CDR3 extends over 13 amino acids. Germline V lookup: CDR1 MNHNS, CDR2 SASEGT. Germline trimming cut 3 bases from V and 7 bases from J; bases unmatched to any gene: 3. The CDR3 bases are TGTGCCAGCAGTGAGGACAGGAGGCAGCCCCAGCATTTT. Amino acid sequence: CASSEDRRQPQHF.

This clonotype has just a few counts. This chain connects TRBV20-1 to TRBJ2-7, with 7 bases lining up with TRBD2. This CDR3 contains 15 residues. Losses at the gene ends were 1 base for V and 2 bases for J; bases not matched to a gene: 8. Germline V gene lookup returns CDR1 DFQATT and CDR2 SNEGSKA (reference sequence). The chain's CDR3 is CSARAPGGFAYEQYF. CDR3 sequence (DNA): TGCAGTGCTAGAGCCCCCGGGGGGTTTGCCTACGAGCAGTACTTC.

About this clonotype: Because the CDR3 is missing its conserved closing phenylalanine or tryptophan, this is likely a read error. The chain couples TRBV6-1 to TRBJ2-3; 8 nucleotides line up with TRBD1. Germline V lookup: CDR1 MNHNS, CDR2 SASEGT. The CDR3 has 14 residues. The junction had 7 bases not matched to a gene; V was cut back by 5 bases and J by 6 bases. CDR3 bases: TGTGCCAGCAGTAAACAGGGGGGTTATGATACGCAGTATATT. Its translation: CASSKQGGYDTQYI.

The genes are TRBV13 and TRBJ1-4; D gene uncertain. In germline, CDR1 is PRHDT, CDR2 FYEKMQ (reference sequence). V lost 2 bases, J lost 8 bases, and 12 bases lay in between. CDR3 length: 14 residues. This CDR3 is CASSLRGLGEKLFF. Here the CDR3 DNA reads TGTGCCAGCAGCTTAAGAGGGCTTGGAGAAAAACTGTTTTTT. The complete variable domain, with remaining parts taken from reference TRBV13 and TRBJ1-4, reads AAGVIQSPRHLIKEKRETATLKCYPIPRHDTVYWYQQGPGQDPQFLISFYEKMQSDKGSIPDRFSAQQFSDYHSELNMSSLELGDSALYFCASSLRGLGEKLFFGSGTQLSVL.

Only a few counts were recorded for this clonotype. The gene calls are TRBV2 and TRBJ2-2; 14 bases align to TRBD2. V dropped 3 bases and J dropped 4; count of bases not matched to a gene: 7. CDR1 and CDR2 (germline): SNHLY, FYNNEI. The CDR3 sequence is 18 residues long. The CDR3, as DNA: TGTGCCAGCAGTGACGAGGGACTAGCGGGAGAGGGCACCGGGGAGCTGTTTTTT. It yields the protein CASSDEGLAGEGTGELFF.

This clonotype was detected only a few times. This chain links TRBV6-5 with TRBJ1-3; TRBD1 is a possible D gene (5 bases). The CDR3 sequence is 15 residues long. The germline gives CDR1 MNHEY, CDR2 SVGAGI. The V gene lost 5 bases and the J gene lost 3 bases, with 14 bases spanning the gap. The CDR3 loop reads CASSALRGIGNTIYF. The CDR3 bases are TGTGCCAGCAGTGCTCTCCGGGGGATTGGAAACACCATATATTTT.

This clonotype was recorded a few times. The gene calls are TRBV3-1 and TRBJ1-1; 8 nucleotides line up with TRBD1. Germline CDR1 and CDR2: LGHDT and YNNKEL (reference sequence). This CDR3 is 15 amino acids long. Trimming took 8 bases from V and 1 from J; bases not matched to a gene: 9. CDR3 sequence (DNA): TGTGCCAGCCGCCCCAGGGGGCAGGGGAACACTGAAGCTTTCTTT. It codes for CASRPRGQGNTEAFF.

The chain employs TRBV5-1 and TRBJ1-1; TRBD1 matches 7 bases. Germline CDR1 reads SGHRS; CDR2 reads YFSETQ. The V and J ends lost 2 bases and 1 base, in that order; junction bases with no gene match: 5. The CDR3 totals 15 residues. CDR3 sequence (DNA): TGCGCCAGCAGCTTTACAGGGGCCGGGAACACTGAAGCTTTCTTT. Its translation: CASSFTGAGNTEAFF.